Each of the 21 T cell receptor beta chains below was sequenced from the same sample in a study of blood T cell repertoires in COVID-19. The data were produced by immunoSEQ multiplex PCR, yet TCRdb's version contains in-frame clones alone and is incomplete. The repertoire holds around 370,000 clones, 85% to 90% seen once, with about 7% in the top ten. Sequencing was performed on peripheral blood. These receptors were obtained from a man in his late teens or twenties with active or convalescent COVID-19.

This chain joins TRBV6-4 and TRBJ2-2; D is ambiguous. The CDR3 has 15 residues. Germline CDR1 reads MRHNA; CDR2 reads SNTAGT. The V end lost 4 bases, the J end lost 4 bases, and 13 bases lay between the germline ends. As DNA, the CDR3 is TGTGCCAGCAGTGCAACCGACATACCCACCGGGGAGCTGTTTTTT. Translation: CASSATDIPTGELFF.

This chain connects TRBV7-2 to TRBJ1-6; TRBD1 matches at 9 bases. Germline CDR1 SGHTA, CDR2 FQGNSA. V was clipped by 2 bases and J by 10 bases; unmatched bases: 3. This CDR3 has 14 amino acids. This chain's CDR3 is CASSLIGQGSPLHF. The CDR3 nucleotides read TGTGCCAGCAGCTTAATCGGACAGGGGTCACCCCTCCACTTT.

A word on this clone: The sample carries other DNA sequences with the same CDR3. The chain is built from TRBV28 and TRBJ1-3; maybe TRBD1 (5 bases). V lost 6 bases and J 1 base, leaving 10 bases between the germline ends. CDR3 size: 14 residues. The germline gives CDR1 MDHEN, CDR2 SYDVKM. This CDR3 is CASSVGGSGNTIYF. The CDR3 DNA is TGTGCCAGCAGCGTCGGGGGGTCTGGAAACACCATATATTTT.

This chain links TRBV28 with TRBJ2-1; D may be TRBD2 (6 bases). This CDR3 comprises 13 residues. Germline V gene data show CDR1 as MDHEN and CDR2 as SYDVKM. The V and J ends lost 5 bases and 7 bases respectively, with 12 bases between them. CDR3 DNA sequence: TGTGCCAGCAGTCAGGCTAGCGCAAATGAGCAGTTCTTC. This encodes CASSQASANEQFF.

The rearrangement uses TRBV24-1 and TRBJ2-7; 9 bases are shared with TRBD1. From germline, CDR1 is KGHDR and CDR2 SFDVKD. This CDR3 contains 13 residues. V shed 9 bases and J 2 bases; nucleotides not matched to a gene: 4. CDR3 coding DNA: TGTGCCACCTCGGGACAGGGTACCTACGAGCAGTACTTC. Translated: CATSGQGTYEQYF.

The chain has TRBV7-2 and TRBJ2-7; 10 bases match TRBD1. Germline values: CDR1 SGHTA, CDR2 FQGNSA. Germline trimming cut 0 bases from V and 2 bases from J; bases unmatched to any gene: 4. The CDR3 has 16 residues. The CDR3 nucleotides are TGTGCCAGCAGCTTAGCGCCCGGGACAGGGGCCTACGAGCAGTACTTC. It encodes CASSLAPGTGAYEQYF.

This clone has more than one count but fewer than ten. The chain recombines TRBV6-5 with TRBJ1-6; 8 bases agree with TRBD1. This CDR3 has 12 residues. Losses at the gene ends were 6 bases for V and 11 bases for J; bases not matched to a gene: 3. Germline V gene sequence: CDR1 MNHEY, CDR2 SVGAGI. The CDR3 sequence is CASSSQGAPLHF. DNA of the CDR3: TGTGCCAGCAGCTCACAGGGGGCACCCCTCCACTTT.

The chain carries TRBV27 and TRBJ2-5; 13 nucleotides line up with TRBD2. Germline lookup yields CDR1 MNHEY and CDR2 SMNVEV (reference sequence). V was clipped by 1 base and J by 5 bases; unmatched bases: 13. The CDR3 covers 19 residues. The CDR3 spells CASSLYPGLAGQRGETQYF. CDR3 coding DNA: TGTGCCAGCAGTTTATACCCGGGACTAGCGGGACAACGGGGGGAGACCCAGTACTTC.

V and J are TRBV25-1 and TRBJ1-3, with D tentatively TRBD1 (5 bases). Between the trimmed V and J ends, which lost 5 bases and 1 base, there was a span of 6 bases. Germline V gene lookup returns CDR1 MGHDK and CDR2 SYGVNS. CDR3 length: 13 amino acids. CDR3 nucleotides: TGTGCCAGCAGTTCAGGGTCTGGAAACACCATATATTTT. It is translated as CASSSGSGNTIYF.

This chain uses TRBV5-6 with TRBJ1-5, with D maybe TRBD1 (5 bases). V lost 4 bases and J lost 5, with 16 bases in between. In germline, CDR1 is SGHDT, CDR2 YYEEEE. The CDR3 runs 15 residues. The CDR3 sequence is CASSVAGREDQPQHF. The DNA of the CDR3 is TGTGCCAGCAGCGTTGCGGGCAGGGAGGATCAGCCCCAGCATTTT. Based on the CDR3 plus reference TRBV5-6 and TRBJ1-5, the full variable domain is DAGVTQSPTHLIKTRGQQVTLRCSPKSGHDTVSWYQQALGQGPQFIFQYYEEEERQRGNFPDRFSGHQFPNYSSELNVNALLLGDSALYLCASSVAGREDQPQHFGDGTRLSIL.

This chain uses TRBV18 with TRBJ2-1; 13 bases line up with TRBD2. The V and J ends lost 0 bases and 14 bases, in that order; junction bases with no gene match: 10. The CDR3 loop spans 16 amino acids. Per the germline V gene, CDR1 is KGHSH and CDR2 is LQKENI. The CDR3, as DNA: TGTGCCAGCTCACCACCCAGCTGGACTAGCGGGAGTGGGGAGTTCTTC. This codes for CASSPPSWTSGSGEFF.

This clone was observed once. The chain carries TRBV15 and TRBJ1-3; no clear D gene. Germline lookup yields CDR1 LNHNV and CDR2 YYDKDF (reference sequence). The CDR3 consists of 16 residues. The V end was cut by 2 bases, the J end by 0 bases, with 11 bases between. In nucleotides, the CDR3 is TGTGCCACCAGCAGATCAACAGCTACCTCTGGAAACACCATATATTTT. Translating it yields CATSRSTATSGNTIYF.

This chain uses TRBV28 with TRBJ2-5; 7 nucleotides align to TRBD2. Germline V gene data show CDR1 as MDHEN and CDR2 as SYDVKM. This CDR3 has 15 residues. V lost 5 bases, J lost 5 bases, and 11 bases stayed unmatched. The CDR3 nucleotides are TGTGCCAGCAGTACCAAGCGGGGCTCTTGGGAGACCCAGTACTTC. Encoded protein: CASSTKRGSWETQYF.

J is TRBJ1-6 and V is TRBV28; D not certain. The CDR3 has 15 residues. Germline CDR1 is MDHEN and CDR2 is SYDVKM. V lost 7 bases and J lost 3, with 13 bases in between. The CDR3 spells CASTLGSLYNSPLHF. In DNA form, the CDR3 reads TGTGCCAGCACCCTGGGCAGCCTCTATAATTCACCCCTCCACTTT. Drawing the rest from reference TRBV28 and TRBJ1-6, the complete variable domain is DVKVTQSSRYLVKRTGEKVFLECVQDMDHENMFWYRQDPGLGLRLIYFSYDVKMKEKGDIPEGYSVSREKKERFSLILESASTNQTSMYLCASTLGSLYNSPLHFGNGTRLTVT.

The CDR3 nucleotides read TGTGCCAGCTCACCAACGACAGGGGATAACTATGGCTACACCTTC. Translation: CASSPTTGDNYGYTF. The V and J genes are TRBV18 and TRBJ1-2; the match to TRBD1 covers 8 bases. From germline, CDR1 is KGHSH and CDR2 LQKENI. There are 15 residues in the CDR3. V shed 2 bases, J shed 1 base, and the junction held 3 bases outside the gene matches.

This rearrangement joins TRBV21-1 to TRBJ2-7; the D segment call TRBD2 is taken from the table without a DNA check. TRBV21-1 is deemed a pseudogene. The CDR3 runs to 13 residues. As DNA, the CDR3 is TGTGCCAGCAGCAAAGGAGGGTGGGGCGAGCAGTACTTC. Protein product: CASSKGGWGEQYF.

This clone was counted a few times. The rearrangement links TRBV5-5 to TRBJ1-5; no reliable D call. CDR1 and CDR2 (germline): SGHKS, YYEKEE (reference sequence). V was trimmed by 0 bases and J by 0 bases, leaving 10 bases between them. The CDR3 has 16 residues. In DNA form, the CDR3 reads TGTGCCAGCAGCTTGGAAAGAGGGTATAGCAATCAGCCCCAGCATTTT. This gives the protein CASSLERGYSNQPQHF.

The chain joins TRBV7-2 to TRBJ2-1; D gene unclear. Looked up from germline, CDR1 is SGHTA and CDR2 is FQGNSA. The length of the CDR3 is 14 residues. Trimming shortened V by 2 bases and J by 7 bases, and 12 bases separated the two germline ends. The chain's CDR3 is CASSLRVVENEQFF. The CDR3 DNA sequence: TGTGCCAGCAGCTTACGTGTAGTAGAGAATGAGCAGTTCTTC. The variable domain in full, completed from reference TRBV7-2 and TRBJ2-1, reads GAGVSQSPSNKVTEKGKDVELRCDPISGHTALYWYRQSLGQGLEFLIYFQGNSAPDKSGLPSDRFSAERTGGSVSTLTIQRTQQEDSAVYLCASSLRVVENEQFFGPGTRLTVL.

This chain links TRBV4-1 with TRBJ1-3, with D tentatively TRBD1 (6 bases). Trimming shortened V by 9 bases and J by 4 bases, and 16 bases separated the two germline ends. Germline CDR1 is MGHRA and CDR2 is YSYEKL. This CDR3 has 14 residues. The CDR3 bases are TGCGCCAGTGGGGGGGCTCGGAAAGGAAACACCATATATTTT. Protein: CASGGARKGNTIYF.

This clone was picked up one time. This chain links TRBV29-1 with TRBJ1-2, with D unresolved. The V gene lost 5 bases and the J gene lost 4 bases, with 8 bases spanning the gap. Germline CDR1 is SQVTM and CDR2 is ANQGSEA. There are 11 residues in the CDR3. CDR3 nucleotide sequence: TGCAGCGTTCGGGTTAGCTATGGCTACACCTTC. Translating it yields CSVRVSYGYTF.

The V call is TRBV5-1, the J call TRBJ1-1; the D gene is possibly TRBD1 (5 bases). The CDR3 has 15 amino acids. The V and J ends lost 0 bases and 1 base respectively, with 10 bases between them. In germline, CDR1 is SGHRS, CDR2 YFSETQ. The CDR3 protein is CASSLAGASNTEAFF. The CDR3 DNA is TGCGCCAGCAGCTTGGCTGGGGCTTCGAACACTGAAGCTTTCTTT.